This paragraph reports one TCR beta chain. The CDR3 is 17 amino acids. V shed 0 bases, J shed 6 bases, and the junction held 7 bases outside the gene matches. CDR1 SSHAT and CDR2 FNYEAQ come from the germline V gene (reference sequence). TCRdb keeps only in-frame clones here, not all; method: immunoSEQ multiplex PCR. The repertoire has about 82,000 clones, about four fifths of them found once; the top ten carry 12%. The sample is drawn from a study of blood T cell repertoires in COVID-19. The sample consisted of peripheral blood. This clonotype was sampled from a woman between 40 and 55 years old with active or convalescent COVID-19. The chain links TRBV7-7 to TRBJ2-2; TRBD1 matches 10 bases. CDR3 DNA: TGTGCCAGCAGCTTAGCTCCGGGACAGGGGTTCCCCGGGGAGCTGTTTTTT. Its translation is CASSLAPGQGFPGELFF.